The 17 T cell receptor beta chains given below trace back to one sample, sequenced in a study of tumor and adjacent non-tumor tissue in lung cancer. TCRbeta libraries were built with three rounds of nested PCR, modified from ARM-PCR. TCRdb re-called the multiplex PCR reads through MiXCR, storing one row per CDR3 protein. The table lists 90,000 to 120,000 distinct CDR3 sequences, around three fifths of them singletons. RNA was extracted from bulk tissue without any cell sorting. The normal lung tissue was taken more than 3 cm from the tumor edge. Sequenced sample: distant non-tumor lung tissue. The source of these receptors is a man aged 25-45 years with non-small cell lung cancer.

This clonotype has just a few counts. The chain is built from TRBV7-9 and TRBJ1-4; possibly TRBD1 for D (5 bases). Germline assignment: CDR1 SEHNR and CDR2 FQNEAQ (reference sequence). With 1 base removed from V and 7 bases from J, the gap between germline ends came to 10 bases. This CDR3 is built from 14 residues. For the CDR3, the DNA is TGTGCCAGCAGCTTAGGGTCCGGGGCTGAAAAACTGTTTTTT. Its translation is CASSLGSGAEKLFF.

With respect to this clonotype: A much larger clone is a single base away; this may be a read error. The final CDR3 position lacks the conserved phenylalanine or tryptophan, pointing to a likely read error. The CDR3 nucleotides read TGTGCCAGCGGACGTCCGGGACAGGGATACAATGAGCAGTTCATC. Translation gives CASGRPGQGYNEQFI. This chain connects TRBV12-3 or TRBV12-4 to TRBJ2-1; 9 nucleotides match TRBD1. The length of the CDR3 is 15 residues. With 8 bases clipped from V and 4 bases from J, the junction kept 9 bases outside the gene matches.

Of note for this clonotype: At one end, the junction sequence differs from germline, possibly due to a read error. The chain couples TRBV28 to TRBJ2-3; TRBD2 might be the D (6 bases). The CDR3 loop spans 15 amino acids. The germline V gene encodes CDR1 MDHEN and CDR2 SYDVKM. CDR3 coding DNA: TGTGCCAGCAGTATTGGAGACGGGGGAACAGATACGAAGTATTTT. Amino acids: CASSIGDGGTDTKYF.

As for this clonotype: Since no conserved phenylalanine or tryptophan closes the CDR3, a read error is the likely cause. V is TRBV4-2 and J is TRBJ2-3, with D perhaps matching TRBD2 (6 bases). With 1 base removed from V and 8 bases from J, the gap between germline ends came to 16 bases. Germline V CDR1 and CDR2: LGHNA, YNFKEQ. The CDR3 is 15 amino acids. CDR3 amino acids: CASSQGEEGGGTQYY. In DNA, the CDR3 is TGTGCCAGCAGCCAAGGGGAGGAAGGTGGAGGTACGCAGTATTAT.

On this clonotype: This may be a read error: a much more frequent sequence differs by one nucleotide. The CDR3 does not end in the conserved phenylalanine or tryptophan, so this is likely a read error. The V and J genes are TRBV12-3 or TRBV12-4 and TRBJ2-3; maybe TRBD2 (5 bases). The V end was cut by 7 bases, the J end by 4 bases, with 12 bases between. This CDR3 contains 13 residues. The chain's CDR3 is CASKQGGADTQYS. The CDR3 region has the DNA TGTGCCAGCAAGCAAGGAGGCGCAGATACGCAGTATTCT.

On this clonotype itself: Possible read error: a much larger clone is one base away. V usage is TRBV6-5 and J usage is TRBJ2-6; tentative D call: TRBD2 (6 bases). Per germline, CDR1 MNHEY and CDR2 SVGAGI. The CDR3 totals 17 residues. The CDR3 is CAGSYRLGGSGANVLTF. CDR3 coding DNA: TGTGCCGGCAGTTACAGACTTGGGGGGTCTGGGGCCAACGTCCTGACTTTC.

This chain connects TRBV19 to TRBJ2-7, with 16 nucleotides matching TRBD2. Germline-derived CDR1 and CDR2 are LNHDA and SQIVND (reference sequence). CDR3 length: 20 residues. V trimming: 4 bases; J trimming: 0 bases; junction bases outside the gene matches: 12. The CDR3 loop is CASSSAGLAGGPSNSYEQYF. CDR3 DNA: TGTGCCAGTAGTAGTGCGGGACTAGCGGGAGGGCCTAGTAACTCCTACGAGCAGTACTTC. The variable domain in full, completed from reference TRBV19 and TRBJ2-7, reads DGGITQSPKYLFRKEGQNVTLSCEQNLNHDAMYWYRQDPGQGLRLIYYSQIVNDFQKGDIAEGYSVSREKKESFPLTVTSAQKNPTAFYLCASSSAGLAGGPSNSYEQYFGPGTRLTVT.

Concerning this clonotype: Sequence at one end of the junction differs from germline and may be a read error. The chain joins TRBV11-2 to TRBJ2-2; the D gene is possibly TRBD2 (5 bases). The germline gives CDR1 SGHAT, CDR2 FQNNGV. The CDR3 has 15 residues. The CDR3 here is CASSLSPSNTGELFF. Written as DNA, the CDR3 is TGTGCCAGCAGCTTATCCCCTAGCAACACAGGGGAGCTGTTTTTT.

Comments on this clonotype: This may arise from a read error, as a much more abundant clone is one base away. V gene TRBV6-5 combines with J gene TRBJ1-5, with TRBD1 identical over 7 bases. The CDR3 contains 14 residues. Germline assignment: CDR1 MNHEY and CDR2 SVGAGI. After removal of 7 bases from V and 7 bases from J, the junction contained 10 bases not matched to a gene. CDR3 nucleotides: TGTGCCAGCAAACCGACAGGGAAGAAACAGCCCCAGCATTTT. This sequence encodes CASKPTGKKQPQHF.

The chain recombines TRBV12-3 or TRBV12-4 with TRBJ1-2, with D maybe TRBD1 (5 bases). The ends were cut back, 9 bases at V and 7 bases at J, with 9 bases in the middle. The CDR3 contains 10 residues. The CDR3 region is CASLGVGYTF. As DNA, the CDR3 is TGTGCCAGTTTAGGGGTTGGCTACACCTTC.

The gene calls are TRBV11-2 and TRBJ1-1, with no clear D. V shed 9 bases and J shed 1 base, with 15 bases lying between them. CDR1 is SGHAT and CDR2 is FQNNGV in the germline V gene. The CDR3 is 14 residues long. CDR3 nucleotides: TGTGCCAGTAGCCCCCATCGGGGGAACACTGAAGCTTTCTTT. It translates to CASSPHRGNTEAFF.

Details on this clonotype: At one of its ends the junction is not consistent with the germline gene, which may arise from a read error. The genes are TRBV5-6 and TRBJ2-2; D perhaps matches TRBD1 (7 bases). Per germline, CDR1 SGHDT and CDR2 YYEEEE. The CDR3 spans 16 residues. The CDR3 nucleotides read TGTGCCAGCATCTTGGACGTGACAGGGAACACCGGGGGGCTGTTTTTT. Translation: CASILDVTGNTGGLFF.

This clonotype was picked up a small number of times. A read error may produce the germline difference seen at one junction end. CDR3 sequence (DNA): TGTGCCAGCAGTGAATGGCATGGCTACGAGCGGTACTTC. Its protein product is CASSEWHGYERYF. V is TRBV6-1 and J is TRBJ2-7; no clear D. The CDR3 loop spans 13 amino acids. The V gene's germline CDR1 is MNHNS and CDR2 SASEGT.

Points on this clonotype: Since a much larger clone is just one base distant, this may be a read error. The chain couples TRBV6-5 to TRBJ1-5, with unresolved D. The CDR3 runs to 13 residues. Germline assignment: CDR1 MNHEY and CDR2 SVGAGI. The CDR3 loop is CASNFSPDQPHHF. The CDR3 region has the DNA TGTGCCAGCAACTTCTCCCCGGATCAGCCCCATCATTTT.

As to this clonotype: A read error is likely, as this CDR3 ends without the conserved phenylalanine or tryptophan. This chain connects TRBV11-2 to TRBJ1-5, with TRBD1 identical over 7 bases. This CDR3 comprises 19 residues. CDR1 and CDR2 from the germline V gene are SGHAT and FQNNGV. The CDR3 spells CASSLRSHDRAQSNQPQHL. DNA for the CDR3: TGTGCCAGTAGCTTAAGGTCCCATGACAGGGCACAGAGCAATCAGCCCCAGCATCTT.

Concerning this clonotype: The junction departs from the called germline gene at one end, perhaps through a read error. This chain uses TRBV6-2 or TRBV6-3 with TRBJ2-7; tentative D call: TRBD1 (6 bases). In germline, CDR1 is MNHEY, CDR2 SVGEGT. The CDR3 consists of 15 residues. The DNA for the CDR3 is TGTGCCATCAGTTACCCAGACAGGTCAACCTACGAGCAGTACTTC. This sequence encodes CAISYPDRSTYEQYF.

This clonotype was picked up a small number of times. This may be a read error: a much more frequent sequence differs by one nucleotide. The chain is built from TRBV6-6 and TRBJ1-5; TRBD1 agrees at 7 bases. CDR1 and CDR2 from the germline V gene are MNHNY and SVGAGI (reference sequence). The CDR3 covers 14 residues. In nucleotides, the CDR3 is TGTGCCAGCATTACGGGACAGTCAAATCAGCGCCAGCATTTT. Translated: CASITGQSNQRQHF.